Sequencing of this T cell receptor beta chain was carried out in a study of PD-L1 blockade in urothelial cancer. Study-level background: Atezolizumab was started by patients in the mid-2010s at 1,200 mg intravenously every 3 weeks.

Time point meaning: pretreatment peripheral blood. Libraries were prepared by immunoSEQ multiplex PCR; TCRdb keeps only in-frame clonotypes and omits some of them. The data contain more than 45,000 clones, around 72% of them seen just once; the ten biggest clones take up over 4%. The receptor comes from a man in his 70s with urothelial cancer. Material: PBMCs, obtained around atezolizumab (anti-PD-L1) treatment.

CDR3 loop: CASRYTDTQYF. CDR3 nucleotides: TGTGCCAGCAGGTACACAGATACGCAGTATTTT. The rearrangement joins TRBV28 to TRBJ2-3; no firm D call. The V gene lost 6 bases and the J gene lost 2 bases, with 3 bases spanning the gap. The CDR3 runs to 11 residues. The germline CDR1 and CDR2 sequences are MDHEN and SYDVKM.